This T cell receptor (beta chain) stems from a study of T cell responses to AZD1222 COVID-19 vaccine. Turning to the study itself: Second-dose intervals near 4 or 12 weeks were combined. General study findings and limits: Breadth and depth of Spike-specific TCRs rose after two AZD1222 doses. Baseline seropositivity characterized only a handful of AZD1222 recipients. The study reported that nearly half of spike-specific TCRs target unmutated variant regions.

CDR1 is LNHDA and CDR2 is SQIVND in the germline V gene (reference sequence). This CDR3 region has 15 residues. With 4 bases removed from V and 7 bases from J, the gap between germline ends came to 17 bases. As to this clone: As yet, its antigen is unknown.

Generated by immunoSEQ multiplex PCR, the TCRdb table keeps only in-frame clones and is missing some. Found here are about 170,000 clones, roughly 92% of them singletons; the top ten hold around 1.6%. This TCR was recovered from an adult in good health. V gene TRBV19 combines with J gene TRBJ1-5, with unresolved D. Sequenced here: peripheral blood, sampled on day 0 of AZD1222 vaccination. The CDR3 spells CASSSNTLLIQPQHF. The CDR3 bases are TGTGCCAGTAGTAGCAATACGCTTCTCATCCAGCCCCAGCATTTT.